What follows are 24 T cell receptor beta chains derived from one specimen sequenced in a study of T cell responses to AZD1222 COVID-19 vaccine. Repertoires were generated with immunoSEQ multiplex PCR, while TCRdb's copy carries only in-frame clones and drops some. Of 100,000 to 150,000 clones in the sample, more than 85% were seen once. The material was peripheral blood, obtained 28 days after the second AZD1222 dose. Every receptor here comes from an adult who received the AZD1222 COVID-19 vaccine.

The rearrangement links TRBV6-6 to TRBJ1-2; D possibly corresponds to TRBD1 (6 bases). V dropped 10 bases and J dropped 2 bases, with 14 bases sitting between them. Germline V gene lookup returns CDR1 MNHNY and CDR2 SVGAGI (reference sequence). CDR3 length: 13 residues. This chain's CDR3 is CATQLQGNYGYTF. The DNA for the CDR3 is TGTGCCACCCAATTACAGGGCAACTATGGCTACACCTTC.

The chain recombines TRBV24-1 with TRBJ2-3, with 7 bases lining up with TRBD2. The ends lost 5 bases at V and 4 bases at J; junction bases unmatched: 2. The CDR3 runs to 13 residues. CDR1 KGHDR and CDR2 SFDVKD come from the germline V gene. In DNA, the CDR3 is TGTGCCACCAGTGCGGGGGGTTCAGATACGCAGTATTTT. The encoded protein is CATSAGGSDTQYF.

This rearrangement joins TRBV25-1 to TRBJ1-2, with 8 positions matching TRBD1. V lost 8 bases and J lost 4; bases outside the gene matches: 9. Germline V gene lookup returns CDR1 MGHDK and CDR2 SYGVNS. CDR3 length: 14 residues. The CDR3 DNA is TGTGCCAGCGGAATTAGGACAGGGTTCTATGGCTACACCTTC. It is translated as CASGIRTGFYGYTF.

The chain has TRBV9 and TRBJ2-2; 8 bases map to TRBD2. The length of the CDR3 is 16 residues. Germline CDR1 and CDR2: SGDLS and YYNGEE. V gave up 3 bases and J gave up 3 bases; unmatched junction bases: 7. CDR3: CASSGGLAPYTGELFF. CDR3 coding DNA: TGTGCCAGCAGCGGAGGACTAGCCCCTTACACCGGGGAGCTGTTTTTT.

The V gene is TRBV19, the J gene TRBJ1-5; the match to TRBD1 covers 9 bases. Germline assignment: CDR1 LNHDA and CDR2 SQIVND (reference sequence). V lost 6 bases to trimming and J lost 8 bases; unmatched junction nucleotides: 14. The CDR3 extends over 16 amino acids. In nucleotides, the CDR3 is TGTGCCAGTAGGAACTCTTTGACAGGGGGTAAGGAGCCCCAGCATTTT. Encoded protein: CASRNSLTGGKEPQHF.

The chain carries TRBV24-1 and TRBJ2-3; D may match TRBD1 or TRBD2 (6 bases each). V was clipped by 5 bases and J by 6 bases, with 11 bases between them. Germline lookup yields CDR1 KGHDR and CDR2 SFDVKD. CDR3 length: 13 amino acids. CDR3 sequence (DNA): TGTGCCACCAGTGGGGGGGCAGGGGATACGCAGTATTTT. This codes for CATSGGAGDTQYF.

The CDR3 reads CASSQPPDRKRRNTEAFF. The CDR3 bases are TGCGCCAGCAGTCAACCCCCGGACAGGAAGCGTCGGAACACTGAAGCTTTCTTT. V and J are TRBV23-1 and TRBJ1-1, with TRBD1 matching 7 bases. TRBV23-1 is treated as an ORF (open reading frame) with a function not yet certain. V dropped 2 bases and J dropped 1; count of bases not matched to a gene: 13. The CDR3 is made up of 18 amino acids.

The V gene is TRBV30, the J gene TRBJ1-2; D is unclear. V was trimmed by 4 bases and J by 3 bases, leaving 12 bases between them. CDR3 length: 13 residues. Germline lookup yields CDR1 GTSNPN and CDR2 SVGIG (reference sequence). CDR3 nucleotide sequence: TGTGCCTGGACCAAGGGATTCGACTATGGCTACACCTTC. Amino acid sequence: CAWTKGFDYGYTF.

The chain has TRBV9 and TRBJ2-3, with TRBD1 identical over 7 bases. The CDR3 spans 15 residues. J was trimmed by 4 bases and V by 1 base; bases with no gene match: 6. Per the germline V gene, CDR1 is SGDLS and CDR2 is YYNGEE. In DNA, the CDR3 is TGTGCCAGCAGCGTACTAGCCCAGGGGGCAGATACGCAGTATTTT. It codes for CASSVLAQGADTQYF.

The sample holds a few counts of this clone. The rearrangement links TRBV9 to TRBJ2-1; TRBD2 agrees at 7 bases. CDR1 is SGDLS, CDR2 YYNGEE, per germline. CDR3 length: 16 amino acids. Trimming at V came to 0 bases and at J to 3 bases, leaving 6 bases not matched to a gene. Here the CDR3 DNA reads TGTGCCAGCAGCGTAGAGGGAGGGGAAGGCTACAATGAGCAGTTCTTC. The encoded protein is CASSVEGGEGYNEQFF.

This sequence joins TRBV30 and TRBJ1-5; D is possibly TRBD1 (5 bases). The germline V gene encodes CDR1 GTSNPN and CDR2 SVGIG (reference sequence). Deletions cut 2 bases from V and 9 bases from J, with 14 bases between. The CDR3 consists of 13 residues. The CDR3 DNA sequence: TGTGCCTGGAGTCCAGGGCCGTTAGGGCCCCAGCATTTT. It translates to CAWSPGPLGPQHF.

CDR3 amino acids: CARGEGLSYEQYV. CDR3 in DNA: TGTGCCAGGGGGGAGGGCCTCTCCTACGAGCAGTACGTC. The V call is TRBV19, the J call TRBJ2-7; 7 nucleotides agree with TRBD2. The CDR3 is made up of 13 amino acids. V shed 9 bases, J shed 0 bases, and the junction held 5 bases outside the gene matches. CDR1 LNHDA and CDR2 SQIVND come from the germline V gene (reference sequence).

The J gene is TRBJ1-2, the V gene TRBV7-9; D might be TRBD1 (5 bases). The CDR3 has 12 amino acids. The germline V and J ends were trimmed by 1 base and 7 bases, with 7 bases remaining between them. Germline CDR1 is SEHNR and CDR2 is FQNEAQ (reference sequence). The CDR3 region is CASSLVGVGYTF. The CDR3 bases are TGTGCCAGCAGCTTAGTGGGGGTTGGCTACACCTTC.

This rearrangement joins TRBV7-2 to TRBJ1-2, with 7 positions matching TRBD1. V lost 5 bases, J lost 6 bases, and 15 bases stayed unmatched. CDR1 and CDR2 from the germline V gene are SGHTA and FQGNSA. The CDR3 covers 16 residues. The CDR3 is CASSQTRDSLEDGYTF. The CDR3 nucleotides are TGTGCCAGCAGCCAGACTAGGGACAGCCTAGAGGATGGCTACACCTTC.

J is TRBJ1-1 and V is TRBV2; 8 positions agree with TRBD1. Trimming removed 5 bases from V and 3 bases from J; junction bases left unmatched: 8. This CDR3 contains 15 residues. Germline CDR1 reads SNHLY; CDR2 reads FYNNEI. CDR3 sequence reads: CASSLQGAEDTEAFF. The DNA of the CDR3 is TGTGCCAGCAGTCTTCAGGGGGCGGAGGACACTGAAGCTTTCTTT.

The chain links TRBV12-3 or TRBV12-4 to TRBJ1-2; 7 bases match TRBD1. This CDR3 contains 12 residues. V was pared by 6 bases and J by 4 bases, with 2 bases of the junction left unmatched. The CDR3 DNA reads TGTGCCAGCAGGGCAGGGGGCTATGGCTACACCTTC. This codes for CASRAGGYGYTF.

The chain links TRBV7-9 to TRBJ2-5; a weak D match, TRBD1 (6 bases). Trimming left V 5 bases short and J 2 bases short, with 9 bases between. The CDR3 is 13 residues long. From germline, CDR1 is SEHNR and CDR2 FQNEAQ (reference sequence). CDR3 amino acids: CASSPQGQETQYF. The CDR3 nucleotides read TGTGCCAGCAGCCCCCAGGGGCAAGAGACCCAGTACTTC.

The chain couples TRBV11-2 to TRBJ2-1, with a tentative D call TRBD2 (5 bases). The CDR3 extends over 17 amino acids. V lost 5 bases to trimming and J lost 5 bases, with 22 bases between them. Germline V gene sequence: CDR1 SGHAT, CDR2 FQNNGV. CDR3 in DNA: TGTGCCAGCAGCCCGATCCCAGCGGCTCCGGTACACAATGAGCAGTTCTTC. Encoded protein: CASSPIPAAPVHNEQFF.

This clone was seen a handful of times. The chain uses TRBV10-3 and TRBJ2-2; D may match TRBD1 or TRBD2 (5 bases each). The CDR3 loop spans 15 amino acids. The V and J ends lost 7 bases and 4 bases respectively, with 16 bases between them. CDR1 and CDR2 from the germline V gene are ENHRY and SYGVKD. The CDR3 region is CAITPGPSGTGELFF. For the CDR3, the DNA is TGTGCCATCACCCCGGGACCCTCGGGCACCGGGGAGCTGTTTTTT.

CDR3 residues: CASSQEQVRQPQHF. The CDR3 DNA reads TGTGCCAGCAGCCAAGAACAGGTTAGGCAGCCCCAGCATTTT. The chain is built from TRBV3-1 (or the pseudogene TRBV3-2) and TRBJ1-5; the D gene is possibly TRBD1 (5 bases). This CDR3 comprises 14 residues. Trimming removed 0 bases from V and 7 bases from J, with 10 bases in between. The V gene's germline CDR1 is LGHDT and CDR2 YNNKEL (reference sequence).

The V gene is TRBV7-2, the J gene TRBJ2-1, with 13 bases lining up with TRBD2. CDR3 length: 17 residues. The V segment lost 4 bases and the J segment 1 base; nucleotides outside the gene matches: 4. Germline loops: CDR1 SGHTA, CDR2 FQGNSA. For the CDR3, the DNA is TGTGCCAGCAGCTCCGGACTAGCGGGAGAATCCTACAATGAGCAGTTCTTC. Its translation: CASSSGLAGESYNEQFF.

DNA of the CDR3: TGCGCCAGCAGCTCCCGACCGGGCGCCCTTGAAGCTTTCTTT. It encodes CASSSRPGALEAFF. The rearrangement uses TRBV5-1 and TRBJ1-1; D is uncertain. Trimming cost V 3 bases and J 7 bases, with 16 bases left between them. The length of the CDR3 is 14 residues. Germline CDR1 SGHRS, CDR2 YFSETQ.

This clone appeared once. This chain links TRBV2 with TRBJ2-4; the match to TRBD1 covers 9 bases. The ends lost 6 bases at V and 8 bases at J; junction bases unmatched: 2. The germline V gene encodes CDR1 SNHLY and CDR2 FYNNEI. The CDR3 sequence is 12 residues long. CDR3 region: CASRDRGDIQYF. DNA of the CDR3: TGTGCCAGCAGGGACAGGGGTGACATTCAGTACTTC.

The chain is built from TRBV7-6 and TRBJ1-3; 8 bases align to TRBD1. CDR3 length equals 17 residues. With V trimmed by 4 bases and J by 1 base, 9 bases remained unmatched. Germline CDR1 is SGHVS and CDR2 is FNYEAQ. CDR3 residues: CASSYRFGQGSGNTIYF. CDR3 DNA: TGTGCCAGCAGCTACCGGTTTGGACAGGGATCTGGAAACACCATATATTTT.